This T cell receptor beta chain derives from a study of T-cell memory formation after mild COVID-19. The germline V gene encodes CDR1 SGHDN and CDR2 FVKESK. This CDR3 spans 14 amino acids. The V segment lost 8 bases and the J segment 2 bases; nucleotides outside the gene matches: 8. This clonotype was seen more than once but under ten times. TCRdb reprocessed the 5' RACE reads with MiXCR, giving one entry per CDR3 protein. The sample shows about 600,000 distinct CDR3 sequences, 20% to 25% of them seen only once. This TCR derives from an adult woman who had mild COVID-19 (a few samples of this study predate the infection). Cell type and time point are not known. V is TRBV14 and J is TRBJ2-7; TRBD2 matches 8 bases. Sequencing was carried out using PBMCs or a T cell subset sorted from them (not recorded which). CDR3 bases: TGTGCCAGCGCCGCGGAGCGGGGGCCCTACGAGCAGTACTTC. Translating it yields CASAAERGPYEQYF.